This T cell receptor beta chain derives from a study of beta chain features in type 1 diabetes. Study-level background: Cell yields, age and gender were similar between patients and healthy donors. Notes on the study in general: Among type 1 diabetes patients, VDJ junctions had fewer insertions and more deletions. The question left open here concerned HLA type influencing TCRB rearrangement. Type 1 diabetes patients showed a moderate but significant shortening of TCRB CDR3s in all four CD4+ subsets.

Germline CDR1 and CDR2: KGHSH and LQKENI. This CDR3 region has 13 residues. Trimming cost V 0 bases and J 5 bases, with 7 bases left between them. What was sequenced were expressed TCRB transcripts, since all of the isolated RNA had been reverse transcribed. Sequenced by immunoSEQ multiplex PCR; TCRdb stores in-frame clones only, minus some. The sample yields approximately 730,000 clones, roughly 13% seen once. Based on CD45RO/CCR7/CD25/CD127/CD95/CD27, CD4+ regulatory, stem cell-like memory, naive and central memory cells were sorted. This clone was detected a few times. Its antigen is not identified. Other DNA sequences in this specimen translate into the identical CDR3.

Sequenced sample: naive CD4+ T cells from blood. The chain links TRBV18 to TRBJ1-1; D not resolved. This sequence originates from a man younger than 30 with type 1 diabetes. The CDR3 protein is CASSPPGITEAFF. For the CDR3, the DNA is TGTGCCAGCTCACCACCAGGGATAACTGAAGCTTTCTTT.